The 3 T cell receptor beta chains reported below all come from one sample, sequenced in a study of cytomegalovirus exposure and HLA in healthy donors. Primers included in the PCR were 60 Vbeta and 13 Jbeta primers. Libraries were prepared by immunoSEQ multiplex PCR; TCRdb keeps only in-frame clonotypes and omits some of them. The sample carries 150,000 to 200,000 clones, less than 85% recorded once. The specimen sequenced was PBMCs. These receptors were taken from a man younger than 35 in good health and CMV-seronegative.

J is TRBJ1-5 and V is TRBV28; possibly TRBD1 for D (6 bases). The germline gives CDR1 MDHEN, CDR2 SYDVKM. Trimming took 6 bases from V and 0 from J, leaving 15 bases between them. The CDR3 has 16 amino acids. CDR3 sequence: CASSFLDRRSNQPQHF. The CDR3 nucleotides are TGTGCCAGCAGCTTCCTGGACAGACGTAGCAATCAGCCCCAGCATTTT.

V is TRBV11-2 and J is TRBJ1-6; TRBD1 might be the D (5 bases). CDR3 length equals 14 residues. CDR1 is SGHAT, CDR2 FQNNGV, per germline. With 1 base removed from V and 12 bases from J, the gap between germline ends came to 13 bases. CDR3 nucleotides: TGTGCCAGCAGCTTAGGTACTGTGGGGGGACCCCTCCACTTT. It yields the protein CASSLGTVGGPLHF. Full variable domain (remainder filled in from reference TRBV11-2 and TRBJ1-6): EAGVAQSPRYKIIEKRQSVAFWCNPISGHATLYWYQQILGQGPKLLIQFQNNGVVDDSQLPKDRFSAERLKGVDSTLKIQPAKLEDSAVYLCASSLGTVGGPLHFGNGTRLTVT.

The CDR3 loop is CASSSLYRPNEKLFF. CDR3 DNA sequence: TGTGCCAGCAGCTCGCTATACAGGCCCAATGAAAAACTGTTTTTT. The V gene is TRBV7-6, the J gene TRBJ1-4, with D perhaps TRBD1 (5 bases). Trimming took 4 bases from V and 5 from J, leaving 14 bases between them. The CDR3 length is 15 residues. Germline CDR1 and CDR2: SGHVS and FNYEAQ. Full variable domain (missing parts from reference TRBV7-6 and TRBJ1-4): GAGVSQSPRYKVTKRGQDVALRCDPISGHVSLYWYRQALGQGPEFLTYFNYEAQQDKSGLPNDRFSAERPEGSISTLTIQRTEQRDSAMYRCASSSLYRPNEKLFFGSGTQLSVL.